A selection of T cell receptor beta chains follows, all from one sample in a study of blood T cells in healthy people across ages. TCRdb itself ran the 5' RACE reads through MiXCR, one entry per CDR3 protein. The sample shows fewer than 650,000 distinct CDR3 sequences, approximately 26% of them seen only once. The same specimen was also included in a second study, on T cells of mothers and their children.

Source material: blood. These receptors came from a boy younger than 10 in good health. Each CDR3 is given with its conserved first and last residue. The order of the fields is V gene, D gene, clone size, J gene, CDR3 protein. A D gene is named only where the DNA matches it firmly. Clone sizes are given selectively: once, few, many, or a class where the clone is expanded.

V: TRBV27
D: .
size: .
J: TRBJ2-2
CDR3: CASSSTGRVATGELFF

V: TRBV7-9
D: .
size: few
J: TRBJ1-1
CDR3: CASSPRQAYTEAFF

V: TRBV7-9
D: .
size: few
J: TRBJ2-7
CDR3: CASSLVAAYEQYF

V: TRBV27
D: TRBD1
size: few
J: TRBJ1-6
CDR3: CASSWDRGGPLHF

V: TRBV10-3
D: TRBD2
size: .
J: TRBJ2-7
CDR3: CASRLADSYEQYF

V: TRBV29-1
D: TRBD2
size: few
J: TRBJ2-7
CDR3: CSVETSGSSYEQYF

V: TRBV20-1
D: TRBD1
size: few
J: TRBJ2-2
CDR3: CSARDLGQGSTGELFF

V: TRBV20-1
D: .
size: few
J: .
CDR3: CSAEVGRGYEQYF

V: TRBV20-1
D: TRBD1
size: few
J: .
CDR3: CSAVTGGPYEQYF

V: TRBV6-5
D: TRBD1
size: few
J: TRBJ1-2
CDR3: CASSCFTGTANYGYTF

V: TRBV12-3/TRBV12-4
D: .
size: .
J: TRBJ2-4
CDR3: CASSFERAVKNIQYF

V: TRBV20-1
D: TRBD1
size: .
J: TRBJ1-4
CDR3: CSVRQGGDEKLFF

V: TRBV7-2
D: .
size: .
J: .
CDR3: CASSLAQGWSYEQYF

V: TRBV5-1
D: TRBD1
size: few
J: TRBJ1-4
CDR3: CASSPRDSGNEKLFF

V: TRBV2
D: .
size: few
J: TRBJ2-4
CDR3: CASSEGVSIQYF

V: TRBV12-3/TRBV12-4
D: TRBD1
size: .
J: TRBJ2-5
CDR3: CASVLGIGQGRETQYF

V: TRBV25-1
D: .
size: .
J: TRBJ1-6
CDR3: CASSEHGRDNSPLHF

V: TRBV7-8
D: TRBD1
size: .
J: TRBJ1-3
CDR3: CASSLYRGSSSGNTIYF

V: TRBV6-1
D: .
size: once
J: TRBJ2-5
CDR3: CASRGEEKRGTQYF

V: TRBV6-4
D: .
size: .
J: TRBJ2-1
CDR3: CASSAGQREQFF

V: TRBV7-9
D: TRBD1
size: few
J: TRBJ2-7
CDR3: CASRRGQGDHEQYF

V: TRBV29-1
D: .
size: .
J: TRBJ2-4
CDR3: CSVSPGPNKNIQYF

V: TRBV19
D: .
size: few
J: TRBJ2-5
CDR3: CASSNRDTQAETQYF

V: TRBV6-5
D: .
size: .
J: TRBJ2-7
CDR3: CASSYLGTYEQYF

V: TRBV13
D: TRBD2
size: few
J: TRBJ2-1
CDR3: CASSSSPGLSYNEQFF

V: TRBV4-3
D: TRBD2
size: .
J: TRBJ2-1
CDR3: CASSQVRSGSNEQFF

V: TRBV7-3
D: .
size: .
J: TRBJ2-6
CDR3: CASSEGRAGANVLTF